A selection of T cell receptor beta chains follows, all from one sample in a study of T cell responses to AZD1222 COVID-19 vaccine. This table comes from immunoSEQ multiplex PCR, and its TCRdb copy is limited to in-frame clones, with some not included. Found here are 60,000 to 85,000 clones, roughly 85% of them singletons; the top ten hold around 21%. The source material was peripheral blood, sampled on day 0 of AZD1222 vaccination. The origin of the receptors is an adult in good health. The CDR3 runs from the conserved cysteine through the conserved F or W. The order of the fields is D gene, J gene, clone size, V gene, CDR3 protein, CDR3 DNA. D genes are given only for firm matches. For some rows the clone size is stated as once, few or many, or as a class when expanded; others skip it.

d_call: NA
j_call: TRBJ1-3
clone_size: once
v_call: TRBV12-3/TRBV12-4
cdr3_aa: CASSLLGNTIYF
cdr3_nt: TGTGCCAGCAGTTTACTTGGAAACACCATATATTTT

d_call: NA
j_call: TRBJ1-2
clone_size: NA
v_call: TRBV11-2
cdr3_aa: CASSQIRSAEGDGYTF
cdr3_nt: TGTGCCAGCAGCCAGATTAGGTCCGCTGAGGGGGATGGCTACACCTTC

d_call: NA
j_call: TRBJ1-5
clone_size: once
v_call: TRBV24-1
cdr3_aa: CATSDRGGQPQHF
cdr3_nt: TGTGCCACCAGTGACAGGGGAGGACAGCCCCAGCATTTT

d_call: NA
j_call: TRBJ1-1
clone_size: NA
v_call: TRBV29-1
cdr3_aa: CSVVMSRQRRAFF
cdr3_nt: TGCAGCGTTGTGATGTCCCGGCAGAGGCGGGCTTTCTTT

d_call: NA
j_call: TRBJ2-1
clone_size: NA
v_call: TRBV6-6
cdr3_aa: CASSWGADNEQFF
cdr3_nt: TGTGCCAGCAGTTGGGGGGCTGACAATGAGCAGTTCTTC

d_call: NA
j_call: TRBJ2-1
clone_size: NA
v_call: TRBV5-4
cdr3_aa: CASSLGVSGYNEQFF
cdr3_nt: TGTGCCAGCAGCTTGGGAGTTTCTGGATACAATGAGCAGTTCTTC

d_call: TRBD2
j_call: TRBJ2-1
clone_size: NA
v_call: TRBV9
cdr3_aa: CASSVASGGPREQFF
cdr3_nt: TGTGCCAGCAGCGTAGCTAGCGGGGGGCCGAGGGAGCAGTTCTTC

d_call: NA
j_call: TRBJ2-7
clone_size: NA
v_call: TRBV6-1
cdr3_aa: CASSENLGGGLGYEQYF
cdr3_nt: TGTGCCAGCAGTGAGAACCTGGGGGGGGGCCTTGGGTACGAGCAGTACTTC

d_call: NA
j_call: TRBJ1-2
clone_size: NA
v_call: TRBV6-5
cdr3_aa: CASTQGHSNYGYTF
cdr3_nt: TGTGCCAGCACCCAGGGACATTCTAACTATGGCTACACCTTC

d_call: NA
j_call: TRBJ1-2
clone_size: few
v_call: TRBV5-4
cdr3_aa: CASSLGEVDGYTF
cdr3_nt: TGTGCCAGCAGCTTGGGAGAGGTTGATGGCTACACCTTC

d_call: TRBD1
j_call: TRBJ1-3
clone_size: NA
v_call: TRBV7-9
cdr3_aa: CASSLIGQGLAFEGNTIYF
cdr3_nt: TGTGCCAGCAGCTTAATAGGACAGGGATTGGCGTTTGAAGGAAACACCATATATTTT

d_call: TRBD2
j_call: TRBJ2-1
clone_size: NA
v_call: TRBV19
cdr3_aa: CASSIEREAPYNEQFF
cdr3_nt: TGTGCCAGTAGTATAGAGCGGGAGGCCCCCTACAATGAGCAGTTCTTC

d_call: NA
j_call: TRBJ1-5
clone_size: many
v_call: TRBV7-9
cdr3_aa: CASSFSNQPQHF
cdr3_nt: TGTGCCAGCAGCTTTAGCAATCAGCCCCAGCATTTT

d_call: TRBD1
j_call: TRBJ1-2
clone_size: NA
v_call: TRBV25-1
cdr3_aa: CASSDDRVAGYTF
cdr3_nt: TGTGCCAGCAGTGATGACAGGGTTGCTGGCTACACCTTC

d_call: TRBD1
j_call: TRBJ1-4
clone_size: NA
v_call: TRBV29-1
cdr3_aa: CSAPGQDEKLFF
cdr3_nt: TGCAGCGCCCCGGGACAGGACGAAAAACTGTTTTTT

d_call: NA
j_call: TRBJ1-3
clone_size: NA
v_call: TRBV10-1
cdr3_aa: CASSDLQGNTIYF
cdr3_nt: TGCGCCAGCAGTGATCTCCAGGGAAACACCATATATTTT

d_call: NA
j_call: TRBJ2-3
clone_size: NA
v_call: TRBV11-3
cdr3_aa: CASSPGVRRDTQYF
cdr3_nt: TGTGCCAGCAGCCCCGGGGTGCGGAGAGATACGCAGTATTTT

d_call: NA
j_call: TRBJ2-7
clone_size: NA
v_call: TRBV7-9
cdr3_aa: CASSLAGTYEQYF
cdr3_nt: TGTGCCAGCAGCTTAGCAGGGACCTACGAGCAGTACTTC

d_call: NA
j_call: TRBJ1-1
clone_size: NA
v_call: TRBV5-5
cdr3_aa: CASSLAGLSESKAFF
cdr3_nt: TGTGCCAGCAGCTTGGCGGGGCTTAGCGAGTCTAAAGCTTTCTTT

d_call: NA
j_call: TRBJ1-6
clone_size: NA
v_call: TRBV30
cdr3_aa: CAWTSAGDSPLHF
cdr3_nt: TGTGCCTGGACCTCGGCAGGGGATTCACCCCTCCACTTT

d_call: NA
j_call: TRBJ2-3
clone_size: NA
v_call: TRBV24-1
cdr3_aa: CATSDFQGGDTQYF
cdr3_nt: TGTGCCACCAGTGACTTCCAGGGGGGAGATACGCAGTATTTT

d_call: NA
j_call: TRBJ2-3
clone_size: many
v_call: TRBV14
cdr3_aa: CASSQDRRTSDKNTDTQYF
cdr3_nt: TGTGCCAGCAGCCAAGATCGGAGGACTTCTGACAAGAACACAGATACGCAGTATTTT